Below, 10 T cell receptor beta chains from the same sample are listed, as sequenced in a study of shared clonotypes between healthy human individuals. Clones were read by immunoSEQ multiplex PCR, and TCRdb kept only the in-frame ones, dropping some. The table includes roughly 2.2 million clones, approximately 93% detected once. Specimen: naive CD4+ T cells from PBMCs. This sample's subset: CD45RA+ positively selected. The source of these receptors is a man younger than 35 in good health. Some clones in this sample may be carry-over from other donors' samples.

The CDR3 bases are TGCAGCGTTCGGACAGGGCTTTTGGGGGAGCAGTACTTC. It encodes CSVRTGLLGEQYF. The chain combines TRBV29-1 with TRBJ2-7; 8 bases are shared with TRBD1. In germline, CDR1 is SQVTM, CDR2 ANQGSEA. The CDR3 consists of 13 residues. The V segment lost 5 bases and the J segment 7 bases; nucleotides outside the gene matches: 10.

The CDR3, as DNA: TGTGCCAGCAGACCGGGGGGACAGCCATACAATGAGCAGTTCTTC. Protein: CASRPGGQPYNEQFF. The chain has TRBV28 and TRBJ2-1; TRBD1 or TRBD2 may be the D gene (7 bases each). The CDR3 has 15 residues. The germline V gene has CDR1 MDHEN and CDR2 SYDVKM. V lost 6 bases, J lost 4 bases, and 16 bases lay in between.

As for this clone: The sample carries other DNA sequences with the same CDR3. V is TRBV11-2 and J is TRBJ2-1; a possible D gene is TRBD2 (6 bases). Germline assignment: CDR1 SGHAT and CDR2 FQNNGV. The CDR3 is 16 residues long. V lost 2 bases to trimming and J lost 0 bases, with 11 bases between them. The CDR3 DNA follows: TGTGCCAGCAGCTTAAGACGGGGGAGCTCCTACAATGAGCAGTTCTTC. Translated, it gives CASSLRRGSSYNEQFF.

V gene TRBV5-1 combines with J gene TRBJ2-3; the D is unclear. The CDR3 runs to 15 residues. Trimming removed 5 bases from V and 1 base from J, with 14 bases in between. Germline V lookup: CDR1 SGHRS, CDR2 YFSETQ. The CDR3 nucleotides are TGCGCCAGCAGAGAACTCCAGTCTGGCACAGATACGCAGTATTTT. This codes for CASRELQSGTDTQYF.

The rearrangement uses TRBV5-8 and TRBJ2-5, with 9 bases fitting TRBD1. V trimming: 4 bases; J trimming: 3 bases; junction bases outside the gene matches: 10. CDR3 length equals 16 residues. Per the germline V gene, CDR1 is SGHTS and CDR2 is YDEGEE. Written as DNA, the CDR3 is TGTGCCAGCAGCCCTCGACCCGGGACAGGGAAAGAGACCCAGTACTTC. This gives the protein CASSPRPGTGKETQYF.

The chain carries TRBV28 and TRBJ2-7, with D tentatively TRBD1 (6 bases). Trimming took 1 base from V and 0 from J, leaving 19 bases between them. CDR3 size: 18 residues. From germline, CDR1 is MDHEN and CDR2 SYDVKM. Here the CDR3 reads CASSLLTGSRPSSYEQYF. CDR3 sequence (DNA): TGTGCCAGCAGTTTATTAACAGGGAGTCGACCTAGCTCCTACGAGCAGTACTTC.

V gene TRBV28 combines with J gene TRBJ2-7; D uncertain. The germline V gene encodes CDR1 MDHEN and CDR2 SYDVKM. This CDR3 region has 17 residues. The germline V and J ends were trimmed by 7 bases and 0 bases, with 22 bases remaining between them. The CDR3 region has the DNA TGTGCCAGCACCGTTTTGGGCGCGGAGCAAAACTCCTACGAGCAGTACTTC. Translating it yields CASTVLGAEQNSYEQYF.

V and J are TRBV4-2 and TRBJ2-3, with 10 bases identical to TRBD2. V shed 3 bases, J shed 1 base, and the junction held 10 bases outside the gene matches. Germline V gene lookup returns CDR1 LGHNA and CDR2 YNFKEQ. The CDR3 extends over 18 amino acids. CDR3: CASSQMGAGGEGTDTQYF. The DNA of the CDR3 is TGTGCCAGCAGCCAGATGGGAGCGGGAGGGGAGGGCACAGATACGCAGTATTTT.

The genes are TRBV4-3 and TRBJ1-1, with 9 bases identical to TRBD1. This CDR3 has 13 residues. Germline V gene data show CDR1 as LGHNA and CDR2 as YSLEER. V lost 5 bases to trimming and J lost 8 bases; unmatched junction nucleotides: 6. CDR3 sequence (DNA): TGCGCCAGCAGCTCCGGACAGGGGTTAGAAGCTTTCTTT. This codes for CASSSGQGLEAFF.

V is TRBV4-1 and J is TRBJ2-3; no reliable D call. The CDR3 has 14 amino acids. Germline loops: CDR1 MGHRA, CDR2 YSYEKL. V dropped 4 bases and J dropped 4 bases, with 12 bases sitting between them. The CDR3 region is CASSPDEVSDTQYF. CDR3 nucleotide sequence: TGCGCCAGCAGCCCGGACGAGGTTTCAGATACGCAGTATTTT.